This T cell receptor beta chain was retrieved from a study of blood T cell repertoires in COVID-19. Trimming stripped 0 bases from V and 0 bases from J, with 6 bases between. This CDR3 has 16 amino acids. From germline, CDR1 is MRHNA and CDR2 SNTAGT. The protocol was immunoSEQ multiplex PCR, while the TCRdb copy is restricted to in-frame clones and leaves out a portion. The repertoire holds fewer than 250,000 clones, under 85% seen once, with approximately 1.8% in the top ten. The receptor comes from a man aged 60-69 years who had recovered from COVID-19. Sequences were obtained from PBMCs or T cells enriched from blood (not recorded which). The chain employs TRBV6-4 and TRBJ2-6, with D possibly TRBD2 on 5 matching bases. CDR3 region: CASSDSGSSGANVLTF. CDR3 DNA: TGTGCCAGCAGTGACTCAGGGAGCTCTGGGGCCAACGTCCTGACTTTC.